Included here is one T cell receptor beta chain sequence, with context. Its antigen is not known. The use of a sample-barcoded 5' primer and a J-beta primer mix characterized a second PCR of about 6 to 11 cycles. Every cDNA was tagged by a template-switch adaptor with 12 random nucleotides. TCRdb used MiXCR to reprocess the 5' RACE reads, holding one entry per CDR3 protein. The sample has approximately 900,000 distinct CDR3 sequences; about 28% are singletons. The data derive from a study of blood T cells in healthy people across ages. V was pared by 11 bases and J by 8 bases, with 27 bases between. Per germline, CDR1 MDHEN and CDR2 SYDVKM. The CDR3 runs to 15 residues. Each donor was a healthy Caucasian individual from Russia, aged about 6 to 95. General study points: TCR beta diversity correlated strongly with naive T cell percentage. Expanded clonotype changes were possibly confounded by unknown donor CMV status.

A further study also used this sample, focusing on T cells of mothers and their children.

The specimen sequenced was blood. This TCR derives from a woman in her thirties or forties in good health. The gene calls are TRBV28 and TRBJ1-2; D is possibly TRBD1 (6 bases). The CDR3 nucleotides read TGTGCCTCGCTGAATTTCCAGGGGTCTGCGGGGGGCTACACCTTC. It codes for CASLNFQGSAGGYTF.